Each of the 29 T cell receptor beta chains below was sequenced from the same sample in a study of cytomegalovirus exposure and HLA in healthy donors. 13 Jbeta primers and 60 Vbeta primers were used for the PCR. Data came from immunoSEQ multiplex PCR; TCRdb stores just in-frame clones and leaves some out. The repertoire holds about 150,000 clones, with 65% to 90% as singletons. What was sequenced was PBMCs. All receptors derive from a woman under 30 in good health and CMV-seronegative.

This clone was detected only once. The V and J genes are TRBV9 and TRBJ2-3; D uncertain. Germline values: CDR1 SGDLS, CDR2 YYNGEE. Trimming removed 0 bases from V and 5 bases from J, with 4 bases in between. The CDR3 covers 12 residues. The CDR3 here is CASSVDQDTQYF. For the CDR3, the DNA is TGTGCCAGCAGCGTAGATCAAGATACGCAGTATTTT.

The J gene is TRBJ2-2, the V gene TRBV27, with 7 bases that match TRBD2. V gave up 4 bases and J gave up 3 bases; unmatched junction bases: 5. The CDR3 sequence is 15 residues long. Germline V lookup: CDR1 MNHEY, CDR2 SMNVEV (reference sequence). This CDR3 reads CASSSLAVHTGELFF. In DNA form, the CDR3 reads TGTGCCAGCAGTTCGCTAGCGGTTCACACCGGGGAGCTGTTTTTT.

The V and J genes are TRBV2 and TRBJ1-5; 8 nucleotides line up with TRBD1. The CDR3 loop spans 16 amino acids. Looked up from germline, CDR1 is SNHLY and CDR2 is FYNNEI. The V segment lost 3 bases and the J segment 5 bases; nucleotides outside the gene matches: 9. The CDR3 reads CASSEALTGVDQPQHF. The DNA for the CDR3 is TGTGCCAGCAGTGAGGCCTTGACAGGGGTGGATCAGCCCCAGCATTTT.

The chain uses TRBV30 and TRBJ1-5; D is unresolved. This CDR3 has 13 amino acids. Germline CDR1 reads GTSNPN; CDR2 reads SVGIG (reference sequence). The V end was cut by 0 bases, the J end by 7 bases, with 10 bases between. In nucleotides, the CDR3 is TGTGCCTGGAGTGTGGGTCGAGGACAGCCCCAGCATTTT. As protein: CAWSVGRGQPQHF.

This clone came up once. The V call is TRBV9, the J call TRBJ2-1, with D unresolved. This CDR3 contains 14 residues. Germline V gene data show CDR1 as SGDLS and CDR2 as YYNGEE. Trimming shortened V by 4 bases and J by 4 bases, and 12 bases separated the two germline ends. In nucleotides, the CDR3 is TGTGCCAGCAGCCCCACCCAGGCATACAATGAGCAGTTCTTC. This codes for CASSPTQAYNEQFF.

The gene calls are TRBV28 and TRBJ1-2; D is uncertain. This CDR3 contains 14 residues. V lost 1 base and J lost 2, with 8 bases in between. The germline V gene encodes CDR1 MDHEN and CDR2 SYDVKM. The CDR3 DNA reads TGTGCCAGCAGTTTATTAACAGCCAACTATGGCTACACCTTC. Translating gives CASSLLTANYGYTF.

The V and J genes are TRBV10-2 and TRBJ1-2; 7 bases line up with TRBD1. CDR1 WSHSY and CDR2 SAAADI come from the germline V gene. The CDR3 consists of 14 residues. The V gene end was trimmed by 10 bases and the J gene end by 7 bases; junction bases not matched to a gene: 15. The CDR3 sequence: CATLSEDRSFGYTF. CDR3 DNA sequence: TGCGCCACATTATCGGAGGACAGGTCCTTTGGCTACACCTTC.

The chain employs TRBV28 and TRBJ1-2; D gene unclear. The CDR3 is 11 residues long. CDR1 is MDHEN and CDR2 is SYDVKM in the germline V gene. V dropped 3 bases and J dropped 8 bases, with 7 bases sitting between them. The CDR3 coding sequence is TGTGCCAGCAGTTTTGTTGAGGGCTACACCTTC. This translates into CASSFVEGYTF.

The J gene is TRBJ1-5, the V gene TRBV4-1, with D unresolved. V dropped 0 bases and J dropped 0 bases, with 12 bases sitting between them. CDR1 is MGHRA, CDR2 YSYEKL, per germline. The CDR3 runs to 17 residues. The CDR3 DNA reads TGCGCCAGCAGCCAAGAGGTGCGGCTGGATAGCAATCAGCCCCAGCATTTT. It encodes CASSQEVRLDSNQPQHF.

This chain joins TRBV19 and TRBJ2-1; perhaps TRBD1 as D (5 bases). CDR1 is LNHDA and CDR2 is SQIVND in the germline V gene (reference sequence). This CDR3 has 15 residues. Trimming stripped 3 bases from V and 6 bases from J, with 15 bases between. CDR3 amino acids: CASSIPARQGNEQFF. The CDR3 DNA is TGTGCCAGTAGTATCCCAGCGAGGCAGGGCAATGAGCAGTTCTTC.

This clone was recorded once. The V and J genes are TRBV5-1 and TRBJ1-1; D remains unclear. V was pared by 7 bases and J by 4 bases, with 14 bases between. The CDR3 spans 13 residues. Looked up from germline, CDR1 is SGHRS and CDR2 is YFSETQ. CDR3 region: CASYDTAGTEAFF. The CDR3, as DNA: TGCGCCAGCTACGACACCGCGGGCACTGAAGCTTTCTTT.

This clone was detected only a few times. The chain uses TRBV6-5 and TRBJ1-3, with 8 nucleotides matching TRBD1. The CDR3 runs to 15 residues. Germline V CDR1 and CDR2: MNHEY, SVGAGI. V was clipped by 0 bases and J by 5 bases; unmatched bases: 3. The CDR3 spells CASSYSTGERNTIYF. The DNA for the CDR3 is TGTGCCAGCAGTTACTCGACAGGGGAGCGAAACACCATATATTTT.

This clone is a singleton in its sample. The chain has TRBV5-6 and TRBJ1-2; 11 nucleotides align to TRBD1. V was pared by 4 bases and J by 8 bases, with 4 bases of the junction left unmatched. CDR1 and CDR2 (germline): SGHDT, YYEEEE. The CDR3 is made up of 13 amino acids. The CDR3 DNA follows: TGTGCCAGCAGCCTGGGACAGGGGGTAGGCTACACCTTC. Protein sequence: CASSLGQGVGYTF.

The chain has TRBV2 and TRBJ2-1; 9 bases line up with TRBD2. Germline trimming cut 11 bases from V and 4 bases from J; bases unmatched to any gene: 9. The CDR3 totals 14 residues. CDR1 is SNHLY and CDR2 is FYNNEI in the germline V gene. The CDR3 loop is CAGTSIEIYNEQFF. The CDR3 nucleotides read TGTGCCGGGACTAGCATAGAAATTTACAATGAGCAGTTCTTC.

The gene calls are TRBV7-9 and TRBJ2-7, with unresolved D. This CDR3 is built from 14 residues. CDR1 is SEHNR, CDR2 FQNEAQ, per germline (reference sequence). Trimming stripped 5 bases from V and 0 bases from J, with 11 bases between. CDR3 sequence (DNA): TGTGCCAGCAGCCCAGAGGCATCCTCCTACGAGCAGTACTTC. This translates into CASSPEASSYEQYF.

This clone was counted a few times. This chain links TRBV5-5 with TRBJ1-1; 8 bases agree with TRBD1. Looked up from germline, CDR1 is SGHKS and CDR2 is YYEKEE (reference sequence). The CDR3 sequence is 13 residues long. After removal of 2 bases from V and 3 bases from J, the junction contained 0 bases not matched to a gene. CDR3 nucleotides: TGTGCCAGCAGCTTACAGGGGGACACTGAAGCTTTCTTT. This codes for CASSLQGDTEAFF.

The chain combines TRBV27 with TRBJ1-4; maybe TRBD1 (5 bases). V lost 5 bases, J lost 5 bases, and 12 bases lay in between. The CDR3 contains 14 residues. The germline CDR1 and CDR2 sequences are MNHEY and SMNVEV (reference sequence). The CDR3 region has the DNA TGTGCCAGCAGTCGCAGGGCCCTAAATGAAAAACTGTTTTTT. Protein product: CASSRRALNEKLFF.

This chain uses TRBV5-1 with TRBJ2-1; TRBD2 matches 12 bases. This CDR3 has 17 residues. V was clipped by 0 bases and J by 7 bases; unmatched bases: 8. CDR1 and CDR2 (germline): SGHRS, YFSETQ. CDR3 sequence reads: CASSLATLAGGENEQFF. The CDR3 DNA sequence: TGCGCCAGCAGCTTGGCCACACTAGCGGGAGGTGAGAATGAGCAGTTCTTC.

The rearrangement joins TRBV2 to TRBJ2-3, with D possibly TRBD1 on 6 matching bases. Germline V gene data show CDR1 as SNHLY and CDR2 as FYNNEI. The CDR3 is 12 residues long. Trimming took off 7 bases at V and 4 bases at J, with 9 bases between the two ends. CDR3 loop: CASTGTPDTQYF. The DNA of the CDR3 is TGTGCCAGCACCGGGACACCAGATACGCAGTATTTT.

The chain is built from TRBV2 and TRBJ2-7; TRBD2 matches at 9 bases. CDR1 and CDR2 (germline): SNHLY, FYNNEI. This CDR3 is built from 14 residues. The junction had 10 bases not matched to a gene; V was cut back by 6 bases and J by 7 bases. The DNA for the CDR3 is TGTGCCAGCAGCCCCTTAGCGGGAGAAGGGGAGCAGTACTTC. It is translated as CASSPLAGEGEQYF.

This clone has a single count. J is TRBJ1-1 and V is TRBV6-5, with unresolved D. This CDR3 is built from 12 residues. Germline assignment: CDR1 MNHEY and CDR2 SVGAGI. The V end lost 6 bases, the J end lost 11 bases, and 16 bases lay between the germline ends. The CDR3 spells CASRTVSQVAFF. The CDR3 coding sequence is TGTGCCAGCAGAACAGTATCTCAAGTGGCTTTCTTT.

The chain employs TRBV28 and TRBJ1-5; 7 bases line up with TRBD1. Per the germline V gene, CDR1 is MDHEN and CDR2 is SYDVKM. The CDR3 extends over 15 amino acids. V trimming: 6 bases; J trimming: 3 bases; junction bases outside the gene matches: 8. DNA for the CDR3: TGTGCCAGCAGCATCAGGGGGGTCGACAATCAGCCCCAGCATTTT. Translation: CASSIRGVDNQPQHF.

The chain combines TRBV7-8 with TRBJ1-1; D gene unclear. Trimming shortened V by 2 bases and J by 0 bases, and 10 bases separated the two germline ends. Germline CDR1 is SGHVS and CDR2 is FQNEAQ. This CDR3 has 15 amino acids. Written as DNA, the CDR3 is TGTGCCAGCAGCTTAAAGAGGCTGCTGAACACTGAAGCTTTCTTT. It yields the protein CASSLKRLLNTEAFF.

The V call is TRBV9, the J call TRBJ2-5; no reliable D call. The CDR3 loop spans 17 amino acids. The V end lost 0 bases, the J end lost 2 bases, and 17 bases lay between the germline ends. Germline lookup yields CDR1 SGDLS and CDR2 YYNGEE. CDR3 residues: CASSVAPLGIIQETQYF. The CDR3 nucleotides read TGTGCCAGCAGCGTAGCCCCTCTAGGCATCATTCAAGAGACCCAGTACTTC.

The chain joins TRBV6-5 to TRBJ1-2, with a weak D call TRBD1 (6 bases). The length of the CDR3 is 15 residues. Trimming removed 2 bases from V and 4 bases from J, with 14 bases in between. CDR1 is MNHEY and CDR2 is SVGAGI in the germline V gene. As DNA, the CDR3 is TGTGCCAGCAGTTACGATACAGGGAGCCCCTATGGCTACACCTTC. Its protein product is CASSYDTGSPYGYTF.

This clone has just a few counts. The gene calls are TRBV4-2 and TRBJ2-1; maybe TRBD2 (5 bases). This CDR3 has 16 residues. Per the germline V gene, CDR1 is LGHNA and CDR2 is YNFKEQ. Between the trimmed V and J ends, which lost 0 bases and 6 bases, there was a span of 15 bases. The CDR3 bases are TGTGCCAGCAGCCAAGATGGGAGCGGTGCCTCCAATGAGCAGTTCTTC. Translation gives CASSQDGSGASNEQFF.

This clone was detected only a few times. J is TRBJ2-1 and V is TRBV15, with TRBD2 as a possible D gene (6 bases). CDR1 and CDR2 from the germline V gene are LNHNV and YYDKDF (reference sequence). Trimming took 8 bases from V and 5 from J, leaving 22 bases between them. The CDR3 spans 16 residues. The CDR3 bases are TGTGCCACCGCCCTGTGGGCGGGACTGAAAAACAATGAGCAGTTCTTC. Residues: CATALWAGLKNNEQFF.

This rearrangement joins TRBV5-1 to TRBJ1-3; D perhaps matches TRBD1 (6 bases). The V gene lost 1 base and the J gene lost 4 bases, with 12 bases spanning the gap. Germline CDR1 SGHRS, CDR2 YFSETQ. There are 15 residues in the CDR3. CDR3 DNA sequence: TGCGCCAGCAGCTTGACAGGGTCGGAGGGAAACACCATATATTTT. Encoded protein: CASSLTGSEGNTIYF.

This sequence joins TRBV27 and TRBJ2-1; 9 nucleotides line up with TRBD2. CDR1 and CDR2 (germline): MNHEY, SMNVEV (reference sequence). This CDR3 contains 14 residues. V lost 4 bases and J lost 10; bases outside the gene matches: 8. In nucleotides, the CDR3 is TGTGCCAGCAGTTCGGCTAGCGGGACCGCAGAGCAGTTCTTC. Translation: CASSSASGTAEQFF.